This paragraph covers one T cell receptor beta chain sequence. V lost 4 bases, J lost 4 bases, and 14 bases lay in between. Germline lookup yields CDR1 KGHSH and CDR2 LQKENI. CDR3 size: 15 residues. These data belong to a study of T cells in localized non-small cell lung cancer. Clones were read by immunoSEQ multiplex PCR, and TCRdb kept only the in-frame ones, dropping some. The sample holds approximately 12,000 clones, around 82% seen once. Material: peripheral blood, obtained before any cancer treatment. The rearrangement links TRBV18 to TRBJ2-1; D remains unclear. The sequence was obtained from a male donor at least 60 years old with stage I lung adenocarcinoma. CDR3 in DNA: TGTGCCAGCTCACTCGGACCCCTACAATACAATGAGCAGTTCTTC. It yields the protein CASSLGPLQYNEQFF.